This note documents a single T cell receptor beta chain sequence. The antigen remains undetermined. PCR was performed using 60 Vbeta and 13 Jbeta primers. Data came from immunoSEQ multiplex PCR; TCRdb stores just in-frame clones and leaves some out. This sample carries 120,000 or so clones, approximately 86% of them seen once, and the ten largest clones take more than 1.5%. The data are from a study of cytomegalovirus exposure and HLA in healthy donors. Study-level findings and limits: Researchers reported that a few CMV-associated chains were confirmed in vitro as CMV antigen-specific. After further analysis at a later stage, roughly 15,000 TCR beta sequences were associated with HLA alleles at 0.05 false discovery rate.

The V gene's germline CDR1 is SGHNT and CDR2 YYREEE (reference sequence). The CDR3 extends over 15 amino acids. V lost 4 bases and J lost 0, with 13 bases in between. The gene calls are TRBV5-4 and TRBJ1-1, with D unclear. This TCR was sampled from a man in his forties in good health and CMV-seronegative. Sequencing was carried out using PBMCs. The CDR3 coding sequence is TGTGCCAGCAGCCTGCCGACGGGGATGAACACTGAAGCTTTCTTT. The encoded protein is CASSLPTGMNTEAFF. Variable domain in full (rest from reference TRBV5-4 and TRBJ1-1): ETGVTQSPTHLIKTRGQQVTLRCSSQSGHNTVSWYQQALGQGPQFIFQYYREEENGRGNFPPRFSGLQFPNYSSELNVNALELDDSALYLCASSLPTGMNTEAFFGQGTRLTVV.